The 11 T cell receptor beta chains below all came from one sample that was sequenced in a study of response to subunit inactivated influenza vaccine. Each CDR3 protein is one row after TCRdb ran MiXCR on the RT-PCR reads. Of 600,000 to 850,000 distinct CDR3 sequences in the sample, around 15% are singletons; the top ten hold approximately 7.6%. The sample was PBMCs from blood, taken about 14 days before vaccination. The receptors originated from a man aged 50-60 years who received an inactivated influenza vaccine.

This clonotype has just a few counts. The chain couples TRBV20-1 to TRBJ2-7; unclear D gene. CDR1 and CDR2 (germline): DFQATT, SNEGSKA (reference sequence). Trimming removed 6 bases at V and 2 bases at J, with 14 bases between. The CDR3 sequence is 13 residues long. The CDR3, as DNA: TGCAGTGCCGCGTCGGTACGGACCTACGAGCAGTACTTC. As protein: CSAASVRTYEQYF.

The chain joins TRBV28 to TRBJ2-5; 8 bases map to TRBD1. The V segment lost 2 bases and the J segment 1 base; nucleotides outside the gene matches: 12. The CDR3 spans 18 residues. From germline, CDR1 is MDHEN and CDR2 SYDVKM. The CDR3 here is CASSLRQGATYRQETQYF. CDR3 nucleotide sequence: TGTGCCAGCAGTTTAAGGCAGGGGGCCACGTACCGCCAAGAGACCCAGTACTTC.

This clonotype has only a few counts. This rearrangement joins TRBV6-2 or TRBV6-3 to TRBJ2-3; no clear D gene. The CDR3 is 12 residues long. Germline values: CDR1 MNHEY, CDR2 SVGEGT. The V gene lost 5 bases and the J gene lost 4 bases, with 7 bases spanning the gap. The CDR3 sequence: CASSNSPDTQYF. Here the CDR3 DNA reads TGTGCCAGCAGTAATAGCCCAGATACGCAGTATTTT.

This clonotype was seen a handful of times. The rearrangement links TRBV29-1 to TRBJ2-1; a weak D match, TRBD2 (5 bases). V was trimmed by 3 bases and J by 9 bases, leaving 18 bases between them. Germline V gene sequence: CDR1 SQVTM, CDR2 ANQGSEA. This CDR3 has 14 residues. CDR3 protein: CSVDLTSGGSEQFF. Written as DNA, the CDR3 is TGCAGCGTTGACCTAACAAGCGGTGGGAGTGAGCAGTTCTTC.

This clonotype showed up many times. V is TRBV9 and J is TRBJ2-5; 8 bases line up with TRBD1. This CDR3 spans 16 amino acids. Germline CDR1 and CDR2: SGDLS and YYNGEE. V trimming: 1 base; J trimming: 1 base; junction bases outside the gene matches: 6. This CDR3 reads CASSVSPGQAQETQYF. Written as DNA, the CDR3 is TGTGCCAGCAGCGTAAGCCCGGGACAGGCCCAAGAGACCCAGTACTTC. Together with reference TRBV9 and TRBJ2-5, the CDR3 gives the full variable domain: DSGVTQTPKHLITATGQRVTLRCSPRSGDLSVYWYQQSLDQGLQFLIQYYNGEERAKGNILERFSAQQFPDLHSELNLSSLELGDSALYFCASSVSPGQAQETQYFGPGTRLLVL.

This clonotype was recorded many times. This chain joins TRBV12-3 or TRBV12-4 and TRBJ2-7; TRBD1 might be the D (5 bases). The CDR3 sequence is 15 residues long. The ends were cut back, 3 bases at V and 0 bases at J, with 12 bases in the middle. DNA of the CDR3: TGTGCCAGCAGTTTTATTGGGGCCTTCTCCTACGAGCAGTACTTC. Translated: CASSFIGAFSYEQYF.

This clonotype has a handful of counts. The rearrangement uses TRBV7-2 and TRBJ1-5; perhaps TRBD1 as D (5 bases). Germline loops: CDR1 SGHTA, CDR2 FQGNSA. The CDR3 is 15 amino acids. Deletions cut 2 bases from V and 4 bases from J, with 12 bases between. The CDR3 spells CASSLTRSGNQPQHF. The CDR3 nucleotides are TGTGCCAGCAGCTTAACGCGGTCAGGGAATCAGCCCCAGCATTTT.

Notes on this clonotype: This may be a read error, as it is one base from a much larger clone. The V gene is TRBV12-3 or TRBV12-4, the J gene TRBJ2-1; 8 nucleotides match TRBD1. The CDR3 has 15 amino acids. V dropped 6 bases and J dropped 5; count of bases not matched to a gene: 9. This CDR3 is CASRYTRTGNNEQFF. The CDR3 DNA reads as TGTGCCAGCAGGTATACGAGGACAGGGAACAATGAGCAGTTCTTC.

This clonotype was counted a few times. The J gene is TRBJ1-4, the V gene TRBV28; D is uncertain. The CDR3 is 13 residues long. Germline lookup yields CDR1 MDHEN and CDR2 SYDVKM. The V and J ends lost 5 bases and 8 bases respectively, with 12 bases between them. CDR3 bases: TGTGCCAGCAGTGGATTAATCGGAGAAAAACTGTTTTTT. Translating it yields CASSGLIGEKLFF.

The sample holds a few counts of this clonotype. This chain links TRBV27 with TRBJ2-1; no reliable D call. The germline V gene encodes CDR1 MNHEY and CDR2 SMNVEV (reference sequence). With 7 bases removed from V and 2 bases from J, the gap between germline ends came to 15 bases. This CDR3 comprises 15 residues. CDR3 sequence: CASTLRVTTYNEQFF. The CDR3 bases are TGTGCCAGCACGTTAAGGGTTACGACCTACAATGAGCAGTTCTTC.

V usage is TRBV20-1 and J usage is TRBJ2-1; TRBD2 agrees at 10 bases. The germline CDR1 and CDR2 sequences are DFQATT and SNEGSKA (reference sequence). V was pared by 5 bases and J by 2 bases, with 9 bases of the junction left unmatched. The CDR3 spans 16 residues. Here the CDR3 DNA reads TGCAGTGCTCCATCCCAAGCGGGAGGGACCTACAATGAGCAGTTCTTC. Its protein product is CSAPSQAGGTYNEQFF.